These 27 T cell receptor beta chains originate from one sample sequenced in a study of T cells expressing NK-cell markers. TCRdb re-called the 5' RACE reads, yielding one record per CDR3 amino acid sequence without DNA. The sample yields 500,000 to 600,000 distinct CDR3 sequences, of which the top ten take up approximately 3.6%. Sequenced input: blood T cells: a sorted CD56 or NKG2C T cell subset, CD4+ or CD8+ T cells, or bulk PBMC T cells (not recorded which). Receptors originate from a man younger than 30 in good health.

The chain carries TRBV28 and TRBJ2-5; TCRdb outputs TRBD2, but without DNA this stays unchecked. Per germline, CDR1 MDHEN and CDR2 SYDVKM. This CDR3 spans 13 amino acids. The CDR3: CASNPSGRETQYF.

CDR3 amino acids: CASSDTLAGNDEQFF. The chain combines TRBV6-1 with TRBJ2-1; TCRdb calls TRBD1, which cannot be checked without DNA. Germline V gene data show CDR1 as MNHNS and CDR2 as SASEGT. CDR3 length: 15 residues.

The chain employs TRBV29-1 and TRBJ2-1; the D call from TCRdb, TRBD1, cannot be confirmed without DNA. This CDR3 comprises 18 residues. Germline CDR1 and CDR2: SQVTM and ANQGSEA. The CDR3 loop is CSVDGRRLGRDPYNEQFF.

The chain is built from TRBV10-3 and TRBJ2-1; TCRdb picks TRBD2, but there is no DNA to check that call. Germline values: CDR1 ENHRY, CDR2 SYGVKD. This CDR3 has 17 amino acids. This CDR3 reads CAISESPSVPSWDEQFF.

This CDR3 is CASSSTGTPKSYEQFF. The rearrangement joins TRBV4-1 to TRBJ2-1; TCRdb returns TRBD1, unconfirmable since there is no DNA. The germline CDR1 and CDR2 sequences are MGHRA and YSYEKL. CDR3 length: 16 amino acids.

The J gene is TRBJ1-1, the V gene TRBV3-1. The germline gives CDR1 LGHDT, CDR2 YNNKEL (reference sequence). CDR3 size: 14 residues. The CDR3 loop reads CASSPYTENTEAFF.

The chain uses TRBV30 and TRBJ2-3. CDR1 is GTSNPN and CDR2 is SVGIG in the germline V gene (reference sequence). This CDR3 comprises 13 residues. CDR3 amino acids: CAWSVEYTDTQYF.

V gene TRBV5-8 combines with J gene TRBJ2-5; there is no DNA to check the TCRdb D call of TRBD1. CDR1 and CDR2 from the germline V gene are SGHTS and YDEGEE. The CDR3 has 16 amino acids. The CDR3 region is CASSAGTGIYQETQYF.

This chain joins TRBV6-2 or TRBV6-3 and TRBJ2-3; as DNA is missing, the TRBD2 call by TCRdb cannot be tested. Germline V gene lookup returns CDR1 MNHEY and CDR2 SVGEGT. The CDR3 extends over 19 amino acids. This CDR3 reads CASSFRTSGRDVGTDTQYF.

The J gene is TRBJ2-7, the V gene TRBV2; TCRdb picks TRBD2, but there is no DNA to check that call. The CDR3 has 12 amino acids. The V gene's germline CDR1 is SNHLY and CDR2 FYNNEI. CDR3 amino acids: CASSWGGVEQYF.

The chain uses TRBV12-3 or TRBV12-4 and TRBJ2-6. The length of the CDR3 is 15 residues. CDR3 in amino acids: CASTKVGSGANVLTF.

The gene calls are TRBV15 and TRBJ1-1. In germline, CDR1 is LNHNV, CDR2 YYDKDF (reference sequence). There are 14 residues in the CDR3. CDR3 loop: CATSRARGLDQAFF.

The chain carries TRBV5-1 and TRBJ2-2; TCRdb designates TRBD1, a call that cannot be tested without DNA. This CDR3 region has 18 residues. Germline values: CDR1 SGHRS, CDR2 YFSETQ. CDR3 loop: CASSLAGQGGLAAGELFF.

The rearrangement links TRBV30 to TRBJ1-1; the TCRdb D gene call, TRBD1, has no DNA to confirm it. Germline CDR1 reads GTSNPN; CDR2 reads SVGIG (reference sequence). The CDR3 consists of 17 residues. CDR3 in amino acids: CAWSVEAGTAMNTEAFF.

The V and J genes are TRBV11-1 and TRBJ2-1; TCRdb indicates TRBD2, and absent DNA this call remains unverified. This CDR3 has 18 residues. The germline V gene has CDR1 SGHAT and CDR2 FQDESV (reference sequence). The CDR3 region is CASRPPGTRGSSYNEQFF.

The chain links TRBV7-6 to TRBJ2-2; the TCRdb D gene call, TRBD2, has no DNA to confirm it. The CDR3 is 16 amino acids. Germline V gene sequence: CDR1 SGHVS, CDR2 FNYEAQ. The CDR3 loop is CASSFTSGGPRGELFF.

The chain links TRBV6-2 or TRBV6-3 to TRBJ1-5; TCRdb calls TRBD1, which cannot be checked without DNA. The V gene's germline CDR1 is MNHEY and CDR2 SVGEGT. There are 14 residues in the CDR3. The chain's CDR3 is CASSYRDRVQPQHF.

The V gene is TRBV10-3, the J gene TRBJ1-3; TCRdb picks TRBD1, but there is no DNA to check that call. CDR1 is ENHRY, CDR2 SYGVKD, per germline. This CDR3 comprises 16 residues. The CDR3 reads CAISGTGLRGGNTIYF.

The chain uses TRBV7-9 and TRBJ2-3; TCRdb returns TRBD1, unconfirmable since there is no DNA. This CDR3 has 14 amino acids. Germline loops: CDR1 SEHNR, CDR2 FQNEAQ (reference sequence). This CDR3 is CASSLATGPGTQYF.

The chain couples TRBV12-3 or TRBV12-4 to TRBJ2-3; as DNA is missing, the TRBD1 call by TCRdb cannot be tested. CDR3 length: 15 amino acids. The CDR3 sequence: CASSSRDRDADTQYF.

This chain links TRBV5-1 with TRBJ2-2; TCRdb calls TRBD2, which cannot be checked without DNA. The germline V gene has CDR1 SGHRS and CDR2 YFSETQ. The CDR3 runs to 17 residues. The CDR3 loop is CASSLKTGVLGTGELFF.

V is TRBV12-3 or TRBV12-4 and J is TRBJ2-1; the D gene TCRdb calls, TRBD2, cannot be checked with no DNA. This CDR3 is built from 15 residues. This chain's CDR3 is CASSLTSGRSNEQFF.

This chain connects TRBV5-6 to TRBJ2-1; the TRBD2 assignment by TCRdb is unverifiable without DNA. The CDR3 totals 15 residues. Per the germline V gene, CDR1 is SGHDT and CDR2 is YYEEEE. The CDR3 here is CASSLSLAGGVSGFF.

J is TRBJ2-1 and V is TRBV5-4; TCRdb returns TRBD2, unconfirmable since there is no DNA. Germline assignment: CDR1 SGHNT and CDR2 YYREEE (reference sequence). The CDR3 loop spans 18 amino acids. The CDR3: CASSTTDLAAGRYNEQFF. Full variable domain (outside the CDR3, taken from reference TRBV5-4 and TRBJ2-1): ETGVTQSPTHLIKTRGQQVTLRCSSQSGHNTVSWYQQALGQGPQFIFQYYREEENGRGNFPPRFSGLQFPNYSSELNVNALELDDSALYLCASSTTDLAAGRYNEQFFGPGTRLTVL.

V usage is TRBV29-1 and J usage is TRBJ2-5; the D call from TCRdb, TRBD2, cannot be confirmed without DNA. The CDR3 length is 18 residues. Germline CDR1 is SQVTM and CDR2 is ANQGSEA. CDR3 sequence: CSVDPGLAGGPRQETQYF.

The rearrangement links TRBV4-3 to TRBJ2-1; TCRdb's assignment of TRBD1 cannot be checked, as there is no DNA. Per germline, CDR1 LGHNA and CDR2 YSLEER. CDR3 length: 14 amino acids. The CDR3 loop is CASSQGQGDYEQFF.

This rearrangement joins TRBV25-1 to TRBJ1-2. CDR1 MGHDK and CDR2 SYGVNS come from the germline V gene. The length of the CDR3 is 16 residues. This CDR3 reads CASSDMPEEKNYGYTF.